The following is a T cell receptor (beta chain) sequence with its context. The antigen remains undetermined. The data originate from a study of T cells in Graves' hyperthyroidism and ophthalmopathy. On the study more broadly: Any treatment followed the collection of peripheral blood at initial diagnosis.

For the diagnoses, clinical symptoms, serum thyroxine and TRAb, thyroid ultrasound and orbital computed tomography were used. RNA transcripts served as the template for amplifying TCR beta CDR3 regions. First-round RT-PCR targeting the TCR CDR3 was performed with the HTBI primer set. Each CDR3 protein is one row after TCRdb ran MiXCR on the multiplex PCR reads. Here the sample spans 360,000 or so distinct CDR3 sequences, nearly 15% being singletons. The CDR3 runs 18 residues. Trimming cost V 5 bases and J 4 bases; bases outside gene matches: 18. The germline gives CDR1 MDHEN, CDR2 SYDVKM. Study-wide points: Separating ophthalmopathy from stable hyperthyroidism was achieved by a 13 V-J model.

This TCR derives from a woman aged 55-69 years with Graves' ophthalmopathy. The chain couples TRBV28 to TRBJ2-3, with TRBD2 matching 7 bases. The specimen sequenced was blood. The CDR3 nucleotides are TGTGCCAGCAGTCCCGGGGGGAGGGGTGTGGGTGGGTCAGATACGCAGTATTTT. Encoded protein: CASSPGGRGVGGSDTQYF.